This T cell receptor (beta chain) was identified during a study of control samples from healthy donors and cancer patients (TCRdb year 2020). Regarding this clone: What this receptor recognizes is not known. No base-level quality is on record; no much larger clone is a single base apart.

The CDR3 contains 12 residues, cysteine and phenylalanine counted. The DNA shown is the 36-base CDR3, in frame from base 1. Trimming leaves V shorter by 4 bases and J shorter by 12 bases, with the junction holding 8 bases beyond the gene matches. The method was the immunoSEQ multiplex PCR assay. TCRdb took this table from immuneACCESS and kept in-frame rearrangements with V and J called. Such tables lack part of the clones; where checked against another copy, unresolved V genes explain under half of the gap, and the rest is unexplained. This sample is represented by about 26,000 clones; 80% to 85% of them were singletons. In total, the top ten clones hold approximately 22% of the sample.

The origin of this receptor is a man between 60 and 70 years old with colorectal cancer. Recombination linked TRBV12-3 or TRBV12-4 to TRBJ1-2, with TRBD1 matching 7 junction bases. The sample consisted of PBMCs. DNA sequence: TGTGCCAGCAGTTACCAGACAGGGATGCACACCTTC. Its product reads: CASSYQTGMHTF.